This record covers a single T cell receptor (beta chain). The data are from a study of blood T cell repertoires in COVID-19. The repertoire was sequenced with immunoSEQ multiplex PCR; TCRdb's copy has only in-frame clones and lacks some. The sample has under 400,000 clones, 90% seen once; the top ten hold 6% to 7.5%. The ends lost 11 bases at V and 0 bases at J; junction bases unmatched: 6. The CDR3 has 13 amino acids. Germline V gives CDR1 SGHTA, CDR2 FQGTGA. The receptor was isolated from a man between 18 and 35 years old with active or convalescent COVID-19. The chain recombines TRBV7-3 with TRBJ1-1, with TRBD1 matching 7 bases. Specimen: peripheral blood. The CDR3 nucleotides read TGTGCCGGAGACAGGGAAATGAACACTGAAGCTTTCTTT. Encoded protein: CAGDREMNTEAFF.